This T cell receptor beta chain was observed in a study of shared clonotypes between healthy human individuals. Study-wide results and caveats: A small donor pool kept down the genetic and exposure-history diversity that was represented.

The authors' processing: Filtering of immunoSEQ junctional sequences could not match full-length read filtering. Only in-frame clones appear in the TCRdb table, and some are missing; sequencing was by immunoSEQ multiplex PCR. The DNA was the basis for D and trimming; V, J and clone size are from that table. The sample has over 400,000 clones, 81% seen once. The V gene's germline CDR1 is SGHRS and CDR2 YFSETQ. V lost 3 bases to trimming and J lost 1 base, with 16 bases between them. This CDR3 region has 16 residues. Every donor, a Caucasian adult, lived in Nashville, Tennessee. This clone appeared a few times. What it recognizes is unknown.

The chain has TRBV5-1 and TRBJ1-1, with a possible D match to TRBD1 (5 bases). The receptor comes from a woman between 35 and 50 years old in good health. Some clones in this sample may be carry-over from other donors' samples. The source material was PBMCs. CDR3 DNA sequence: TGCGCCAGCAGCTCTCACTCAGGGATTACGAACACTGAAGCTTTCTTT. Protein product: CASSSHSGITNTEAFF.